This passage covers 4 T cell receptor beta chains from one sample sequenced in a study of T cells in Graves' hyperthyroidism and ophthalmopathy. Researchers took RNA transcripts and amplified the TCR beta CDR3 regions from them. The HTBI set primed first-round TCR CDR3 RT-PCR. TCRdb itself ran the multiplex PCR reads through MiXCR, one entry per CDR3 protein. The sample carries roughly 800,000 distinct CDR3 sequences, roughly 40% recorded once. The sequencing input was blood. The receptor source for this set is a man aged 18 to 30 with Graves' hyperthyroidism.

In this sample, this clonotype turned up a few times. This chain joins TRBV12-3 or TRBV12-4 and TRBJ2-7; 13 nucleotides line up with TRBD2. The CDR3 has 14 residues. J gave up 5 bases and V 6 bases, and 4 bases lay outside the gene matches. This CDR3 reads CASRRGLAGNEQYF. The CDR3 region has the DNA TGTGCCAGCAGGCGGGGACTAGCGGGAAACGAGCAGTACTTC.

For this clonotype: This may stem from a read error, because a much larger clone lies one nucleotide away. The rearrangement links TRBV25-1 to TRBJ2-5, with 8 nucleotides matching TRBD2. With V trimmed by 4 bases and J by 4 bases, 8 bases remained unmatched. Per germline, CDR1 MGHDK and CDR2 SYGVNS. This CDR3 comprises 15 residues. The CDR3 nucleotides are TGTGCCAGCAGTGGTTTGCGGGAGGCCCCAGAGACCCAGTACTTC. Translating gives CASSGLREAPETQYF.

As for this clonotype: A read error may explain this, as a much larger clone is one base away. The V and J genes are TRBV29-1 and TRBJ1-3; no firm D call. The CDR3 runs to 14 residues. Trimming removed 1 base at V and 0 bases at J, with 7 bases between. Germline V gene data show CDR1 as SQVTM and CDR2 as ANQGSEA. The CDR3 region is CSVEGEVSGNTIYF. DNA of the CDR3: TGCAGCGTTGAAGGTGAGGTCTCTGGAAACACCATATATTTT.

The chain employs TRBV29-1 and TRBJ2-5, with 8 bases matching TRBD2. The length of the CDR3 is 15 residues. The V gene end was trimmed by 2 bases and the J gene end by 1 base; junction bases not matched to a gene: 6. Germline V CDR1 and CDR2: SQVTM, ANQGSEA. DNA for the CDR3: TGCAGCGTTGAAACCAGGACTAGCCTCCAAGAGACCCAGTACTTC. Translating it yields CSVETRTSLQETQYF.